The clone carrying this TCR beta chain has just a few counts. Its antigen is still unknown. Graves' hyperthyroidism qualified as stable when ophthalmopathy did not progress within 18 months. It was RNA transcripts that yielded the amplified TCR beta CDR3 regions. A set of HTBI primers served as the primers for a first-round RT-PCR of the TCR CDR3. TCRdb re-called the multiplex PCR reads with MiXCR, one entry per CDR3 protein. The table has 460,000 or so distinct CDR3 sequences, about 15% seen once. Trimming stripped 4 bases from V and 12 bases from J, with 15 bases between. This CDR3 region has 13 residues. The data originate from a study of T cells in Graves' hyperthyroidism and ophthalmopathy. Points from the study as a whole: Before onset, by a median of around 6.1 months, the model predicted ophthalmopathy. Blood also contained most expanded thyroid clonotypes above 0.001.

The rearrangement uses TRBV12-3 or TRBV12-4 and TRBJ1-4, with D perhaps matching TRBD1 (5 bases). This clonotype was sampled from a woman between 18 and 30 years old with Graves' hyperthyroidism. The sample taken for sequencing was blood. CDR3 nucleotides: TGTGCCAGCAGTTCCTGGGCAGGGTATGAACTGTTTTTT. Translation gives CASSSWAGYELFF.